The source of this T cell receptor beta chain is a study of T cell repertoires in cytomegalovirus infection. Study-level background: CMV infection together with matching HLA type was indicated by public TCR beta signatures. Regarding the study as a whole: CMV-specific TCR beta clonotypes restricted by HLA-C were the ones dominating the ex vivo response.

TCRdb used MiXCR to reprocess the reads, holding one entry per CDR3 protein. This table holds under 200,000 distinct CDR3 sequences, over 25% found once. This CDR3 spans 15 amino acids. From germline, CDR1 is SGHTA and CDR2 FQGNSA. V was trimmed by 1 base and J by 3 bases, leaving 13 bases between them. This clonotype was counted ten times or more. What it binds is not known. The genes are TRBV7-2 and TRBJ2-7; D is possibly TRBD1 (6 bases). This receptor was identified in a human donor in good health (CMV status not recorded). Some clones in this sample may be carry-over from other donors' samples. Sequencing used PBMCs. CDR3 sequence (DNA): TGTGCCAGCAGCTTAGGGTTTCCAGGGGTCTACGAGCAGTACTTC. It specifies CASSLGFPGVYEQYF.